Listed below are T cell receptor beta chains from one sample, sequenced in a study of shared clonotypes between healthy human individuals. TCRdb's copy holds only in-frame clones and misses some; the assay was immunoSEQ multiplex PCR. Of about 480,000 clones in the sample, around 79% are singletons; the top ten hold around 12%. Material: PBMCs. These receptors all come from a middle-aged woman in good health. Some clones in this sample may be carry-over from other donors' samples. CDR3s include the opening cysteine and the closing phenylalanine or tryptophan.

j_call: TRBJ2-2
v_call: TRBV30
cdr3_aa: CAWSGFRAGELFF

j_call: TRBJ2-1
v_call: TRBV7-3
cdr3_aa: CASSFPGSEQFF

j_call: TRBJ2-1
v_call: TRBV30
cdr3_aa: CAWSVLPSGSSGEQFF

j_call: TRBJ1-1
v_call: TRBV2
cdr3_aa: CASSDGTDHTEAFF

j_call: TRBJ2-2
v_call: TRBV7-2
cdr3_aa: CASSLVRGGTGELFF

j_call: TRBJ2-4
v_call: TRBV11-1
cdr3_aa: CASSMRGQGDIQYF

j_call: TRBJ2-7
v_call: TRBV30
cdr3_aa: CAWSVGGSSYEQYF

j_call: TRBJ2-1
v_call: TRBV20-1
cdr3_aa: CSEYRDFEQFF

j_call: TRBJ2-3
v_call: TRBV19
cdr3_aa: CASRGDSTDTQYF

j_call: TRBJ1-3
v_call: TRBV5-1
cdr3_aa: CASSLDVGNTIYF

j_call: TRBJ2-7
v_call: TRBV28
cdr3_aa: CPGSSYEQYF

j_call: TRBJ1-2
v_call: TRBV21-1
cdr3_aa: CATRQGLSGYTF

j_call: TRBJ2-5
v_call: TRBV11-2
cdr3_aa: CASSLRDRGPGTQYF

j_call: TRBJ2-7
v_call: TRBV7-2
cdr3_aa: CASRRPGLGSYEQYF

j_call: TRBJ2-7
v_call: TRBV6-5
cdr3_aa: CASSYKDRGFSEQYF

j_call: TRBJ1-1
v_call: TRBV11-2
cdr3_aa: CASSLDMAGTEAFF

j_call: TRBJ2-7
v_call: TRBV9
cdr3_aa: CASSVGLAGGSSYEQYF

j_call: TRBJ1-4
v_call: TRBV6-5
cdr3_aa: CASSNRGYEKLFF

j_call: TRBJ2-3
v_call: TRBV7-3
cdr3_aa: CASSPAGTSGTDTQYF

j_call: TRBJ1-1
v_call: TRBV7-9
cdr3_aa: CASSLALGAETEAFF

j_call: TRBJ1-4
v_call: TRBV9
cdr3_aa: CASSVQGNEKLFF

j_call: TRBJ1-2
v_call: TRBV27
cdr3_aa: CASSLTGRSGYTF

j_call: TRBJ2-5
v_call: TRBV2
cdr3_aa: CASSSLAGSETQYF

j_call: TRBJ1-2
v_call: TRBV4-1
cdr3_aa: CASSQDRPGLPNYGYTF

j_call: TRBJ2-7
v_call: TRBV18
cdr3_aa: CASSPTSEGGEQYF

j_call: TRBJ2-3
v_call: TRBV5-4
cdr3_aa: CASSPQSTDTQYF